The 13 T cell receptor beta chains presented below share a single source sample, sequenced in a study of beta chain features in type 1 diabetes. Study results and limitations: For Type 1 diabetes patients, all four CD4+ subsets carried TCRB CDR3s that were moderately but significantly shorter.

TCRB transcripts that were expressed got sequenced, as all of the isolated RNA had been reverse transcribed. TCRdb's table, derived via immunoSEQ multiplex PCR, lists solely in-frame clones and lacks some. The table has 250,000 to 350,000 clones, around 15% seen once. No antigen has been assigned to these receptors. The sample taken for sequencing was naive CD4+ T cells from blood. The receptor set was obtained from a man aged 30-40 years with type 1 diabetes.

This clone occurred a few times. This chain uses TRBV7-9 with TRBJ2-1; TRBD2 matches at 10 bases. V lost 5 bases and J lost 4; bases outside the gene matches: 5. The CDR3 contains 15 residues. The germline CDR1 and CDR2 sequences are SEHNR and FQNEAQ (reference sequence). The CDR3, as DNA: TGTGCCAGCAGCCCTAGCGGGAGAGGGTACAATGAGCAGTTCTTC. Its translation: CASSPSGRGYNEQFF.

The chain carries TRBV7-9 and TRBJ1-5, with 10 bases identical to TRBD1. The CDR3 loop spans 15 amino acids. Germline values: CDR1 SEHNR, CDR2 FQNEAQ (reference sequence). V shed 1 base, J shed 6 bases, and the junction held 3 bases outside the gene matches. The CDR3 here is CASSLGDRGFQPQHF. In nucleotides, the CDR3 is TGTGCCAGCAGCTTAGGGGACAGGGGTTTTCAGCCCCAGCATTTT.

The chain's CDR3 is CSVEVAGVGYGYTF. CDR3 coding DNA: TGCAGCGTTGAAGTGGCGGGGGTTGGATATGGCTACACCTTC. V gene TRBV29-1 combines with J gene TRBJ1-2; TRBD1 might be the D (5 bases). The germline V gene encodes CDR1 SQVTM and CDR2 ANQGSEA. The CDR3 runs 14 residues. Trimming took off 1 base at V and 5 bases at J, with 14 bases between the two ends.

CDR3 nucleotides: TGTGCCAGCTCACCGCGCGCGAATCAGCCCCAGCATTTT. Residues: CASSPRANQPQHF. J is TRBJ1-5 and V is TRBV18; D not certain. The germline gives CDR1 KGHSH, CDR2 LQKENI. The CDR3 contains 13 residues. The V end lost 3 bases, the J end lost 4 bases, and 7 bases lay between the germline ends.

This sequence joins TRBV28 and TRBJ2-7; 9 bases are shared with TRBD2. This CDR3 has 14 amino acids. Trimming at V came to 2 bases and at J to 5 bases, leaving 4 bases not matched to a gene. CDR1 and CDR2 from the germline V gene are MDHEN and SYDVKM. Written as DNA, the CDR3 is TGTGCCAGCAGTTTAGCGGGAGGGCGGGACGAGCAGTACTTC. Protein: CASSLAGGRDEQYF.

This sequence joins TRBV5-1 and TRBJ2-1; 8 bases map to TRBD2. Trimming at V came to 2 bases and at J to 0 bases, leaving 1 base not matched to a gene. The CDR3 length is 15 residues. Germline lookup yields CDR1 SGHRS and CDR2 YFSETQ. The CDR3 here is CASSFTSGSYNEQFF. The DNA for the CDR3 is TGCGCCAGCAGCTTTACTAGCGGCTCCTACAATGAGCAGTTCTTC.

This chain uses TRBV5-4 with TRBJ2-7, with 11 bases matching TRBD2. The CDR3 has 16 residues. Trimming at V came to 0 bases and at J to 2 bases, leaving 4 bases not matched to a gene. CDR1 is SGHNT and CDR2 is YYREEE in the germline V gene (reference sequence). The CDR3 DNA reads TGTGCCAGCAGCTTGGTCGCTAGCGGGAGGACCTACGAGCAGTACTTC. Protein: CASSLVASGRTYEQYF. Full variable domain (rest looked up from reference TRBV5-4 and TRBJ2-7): ETGVTQSPTHLIKTRGQQVTLRCSSQSGHNTVSWYQQALGQGPQFIFQYYREEENGRGNFPPRFSGLQFPNYSSELNVNALELDDSALYLCASSLVASGRTYEQYFGPGTRLTVT.

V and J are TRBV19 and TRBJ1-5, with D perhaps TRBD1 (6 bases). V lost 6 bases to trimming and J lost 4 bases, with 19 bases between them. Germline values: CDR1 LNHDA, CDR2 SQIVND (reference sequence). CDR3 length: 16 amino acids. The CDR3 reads CASRPLWGPLNQPQHF. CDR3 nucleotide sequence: TGTGCCAGTAGACCCCTTTGGGGGCCGCTTAATCAGCCCCAGCATTTT. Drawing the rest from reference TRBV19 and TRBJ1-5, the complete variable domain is DGGITQSPKYLFRKEGQNVTLSCEQNLNHDAMYWYRQDPGQGLRLIYYSQIVNDFQKGDIAEGYSVSREKKESFPLTVTSAQKNPTAFYLCASRPLWGPLNQPQHFGDGTRLSIL.

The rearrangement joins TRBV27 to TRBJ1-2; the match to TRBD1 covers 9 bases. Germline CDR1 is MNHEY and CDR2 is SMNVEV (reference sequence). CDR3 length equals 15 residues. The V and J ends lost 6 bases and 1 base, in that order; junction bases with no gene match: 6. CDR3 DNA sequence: TGTGCCAGCAGCCCGGACAGGGGTGTTAACTATGGCTACACCTTC. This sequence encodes CASSPDRGVNYGYTF.

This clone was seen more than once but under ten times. CDR3 nucleotide sequence: TGTGCCTGGAGGAGAGGGAACAACTATGGCTACACCTTC. It specifies CAWRRGNNYGYTF. This chain links TRBV30 with TRBJ1-2; D is uncertain. Between the trimmed V and J ends, which lost 3 bases and 2 bases, there was a span of 10 bases. From germline, CDR1 is GTSNPN and CDR2 SVGIG (reference sequence). This CDR3 is 13 amino acids long.

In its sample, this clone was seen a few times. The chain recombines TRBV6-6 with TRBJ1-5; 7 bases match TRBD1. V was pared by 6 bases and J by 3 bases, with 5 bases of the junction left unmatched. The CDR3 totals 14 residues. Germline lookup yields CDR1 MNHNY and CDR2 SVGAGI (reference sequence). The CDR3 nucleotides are TGTGCCAGCAGGCCGGGACAGCCCAATCAGCCCCAGCATTTT. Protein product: CASRPGQPNQPQHF.

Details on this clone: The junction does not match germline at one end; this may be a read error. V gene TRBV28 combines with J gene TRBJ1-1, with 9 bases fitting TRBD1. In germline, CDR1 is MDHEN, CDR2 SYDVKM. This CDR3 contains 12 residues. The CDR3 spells CASRRNRGPHHF. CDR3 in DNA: TGTGCCAGCAGAAGAAACAGGGGGCCACACCATTTT.

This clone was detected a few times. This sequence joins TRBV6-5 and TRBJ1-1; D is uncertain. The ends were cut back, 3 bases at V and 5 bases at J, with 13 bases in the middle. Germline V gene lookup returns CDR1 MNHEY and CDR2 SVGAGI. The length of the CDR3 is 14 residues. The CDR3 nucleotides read TGTGCCAGCAGTTATAATTTGGTGCGAACTGAAGCTTTCTTT. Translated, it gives CASSYNLVRTEAFF.